Following are 21 T cell receptor beta chains from one sample sequenced in a study of shared T cell receptors in the human thymus. TCRdb's copy holds only in-frame clones and misses some; the assay was immunoSEQ multiplex PCR. Of about 400,000 clones in the sample, 95% were seen once. Sequencing input: thymocytes. These receptors were obtained from a human donor.

The chain uses TRBV27 and TRBJ2-1, with D unclear. Germline values: CDR1 MNHEY, CDR2 SMNVEV (reference sequence). The CDR3 has 16 amino acids. The V end lost 5 bases, the J end lost 9 bases, and 23 bases lay between the germline ends. CDR3 sequence: CASSPTPHTERCEQFF. The CDR3 nucleotides read TGTGCCAGCAGTCCCACCCCCCATACTGAGAGGTGTGAGCAGTTCTTC.

This clone was seen just once. The V and J genes are TRBV30 and TRBJ2-1; D is ambiguous. This CDR3 has 17 residues. CDR1 is GTSNPN and CDR2 is SVGIG in the germline V gene (reference sequence). The V and J ends lost 4 bases and 3 bases respectively, with 22 bases between them. The CDR3 DNA follows: TGTGCCTGGACCCCCCCCCGCCGGATTGTCGACTACAATGAGCAGTTCTTC. This codes for CAWTPPRRIVDYNEQFF.

The chain couples TRBV28 to TRBJ2-7; 7 positions agree with TRBD1. The germline CDR1 and CDR2 sequences are MDHEN and SYDVKM. The CDR3 covers 14 residues. V dropped 1 base and J dropped 9; count of bases not matched to a gene: 9. CDR3 DNA sequence: TGTGCCAGCAGTTTATCCCGACAGGGATGGGGGCAGTACTTC. Protein product: CASSLSRQGWGQYF.

This chain connects TRBV14 to TRBJ2-7; D possibly uses TRBD1 or TRBD2 (6 bases each). Germline loops: CDR1 SGHDN, CDR2 FVKESK. V lost 0 bases and J 4 bases, leaving 16 bases between the germline ends. The CDR3 consists of 16 residues. The CDR3 reads CASSQDDGGNLYEQYF. The CDR3 DNA reads as TGTGCCAGCAGCCAAGATGACGGGGGCAACTTGTACGAGCAGTACTTC.

This chain joins TRBV2 and TRBJ1-1; 9 nucleotides match TRBD1. From germline, CDR1 is SNHLY and CDR2 FYNNEI. The V segment lost 6 bases and the J segment 4 bases; nucleotides outside the gene matches: 0. The CDR3 consists of 12 residues. The CDR3 loop reads CASRTGGTEAFF. For the CDR3, the DNA is TGTGCCAGCAGGACAGGGGGCACTGAAGCTTTCTTT.

The chain uses TRBV4-3 and TRBJ1-5; 8 positions match TRBD1. J lost 6 bases, V lost 0 bases, and 4 bases had no gene match. The CDR3 runs 15 residues. Germline lookup yields CDR1 LGHNA and CDR2 YSLEER. CDR3 sequence: CASSQESGGTQPQHF. The CDR3 bases are TGCGCCAGCAGCCAAGAATCAGGGGGCACTCAGCCCCAGCATTTT.

This sequence joins TRBV4-3 and TRBJ2-3, with D possibly TRBD2 on 6 matching bases. V dropped 0 bases and J dropped 0 bases, with 19 bases sitting between them. The germline V gene encodes CDR1 LGHNA and CDR2 YSLEER. This CDR3 has 19 residues. For the CDR3, the DNA is TGCGCCAGCAGCCAAGAGAACTCAGCGGAGGGGTCTAGCACAGATACGCAGTATTTT. Translating it yields CASSQENSAEGSSTDTQYF.

The CDR3 spells CASSLQSRGARGTEAFF. Written as DNA, the CDR3 is TGTGCCAGCAGTTTACAAAGCCGAGGGGCGAGGGGCACTGAAGCTTTCTTT. The rearrangement links TRBV27 to TRBJ1-1; D perhaps matches TRBD1 (5 bases). CDR1 and CDR2 (germline): MNHEY, SMNVEV (reference sequence). The CDR3 totals 17 residues. Trimming shortened V by 2 bases and J by 4 bases, and 20 bases separated the two germline ends.

This chain connects TRBV15 to TRBJ1-2, with D tentatively TRBD1 (5 bases). CDR1 and CDR2 (germline): LNHNV, YYDKDF (reference sequence). The CDR3 contains 17 residues. V was trimmed by 0 bases and J by 8 bases, leaving 22 bases between them. The CDR3 DNA reads TGTGCCACCAGCAGAGATTTCCCCTACAACCGAGGGGACGGCTACACCTTC. Protein sequence: CATSRDFPYNRGDGYTF.

The table lists this clone with a count of one. The junction departs from the called germline gene at one end, perhaps through a read error. This chain uses TRBV4-3 with TRBJ2-7, with 10 bases that match TRBD2. Germline V gives CDR1 LGHNA, CDR2 YSLEER. The CDR3 extends over 17 amino acids. For the CDR3, the DNA is TGCGCCAGCAGCCCCGAGGACGGGCAAGCGGGAGGGTACCCGCCCAACTTC. Translated: CASSPEDGQAGGYPPNF.

The J gene is TRBJ2-7, the V gene TRBV27; D gene ambiguous. CDR1 MNHEY and CDR2 SMNVEV come from the germline V gene (reference sequence). The CDR3 is made up of 16 amino acids. Between the trimmed V and J ends, which lost 0 bases and 2 bases, there was a span of 14 bases. The CDR3 DNA reads as TGTGCCAGCAGTTTATCGTGGGGTTTAGTTACCTACGAGCAGTACTTC. It codes for CASSLSWGLVTYEQYF.

This chain links TRBV10-3 with TRBJ2-7; 8 bases align to TRBD2. Germline lookup yields CDR1 ENHRY and CDR2 SYGVKD. The CDR3 is 14 residues long. The V segment lost 4 bases and the J segment 4 bases; nucleotides outside the gene matches: 6. CDR3 protein: CAISGGTSTYEQYF. The DNA for the CDR3 is TGTGCCATCAGTGGCGGGACTAGTACTTACGAGCAGTACTTC.

The chain has TRBV10-2 and TRBJ2-3; 9 bases are shared with TRBD2. The CDR3 totals 14 residues. V lost 8 bases to trimming and J lost 4 bases; unmatched junction nucleotides: 7. CDR1 and CDR2 from the germline V gene are WSHSY and SAAADI. CDR3 DNA sequence: TGCGCCAGCCTAGGGACTAGCTGGGCAGATACGCAGTATTTT. Translating gives CASLGTSWADTQYF.

The chain joins TRBV5-1 to TRBJ2-1, with 13 positions matching TRBD2. This CDR3 has 19 residues. Germline V gene lookup returns CDR1 SGHRS and CDR2 YFSETQ. The junction had 10 bases not matched to a gene; V was cut back by 0 bases and J by 4 bases. CDR3 sequence: CASSLGTSGSEHIYNEQFF. Written as DNA, the CDR3 is TGCGCCAGCAGCTTGGGGACTAGCGGGAGTGAACATATTTACAATGAGCAGTTCTTC.

This chain links TRBV14 with TRBJ2-3; 8 bases align to TRBD1. J lost 6 bases, V lost 1 base, and 3 bases had no gene match. The CDR3 runs to 14 residues. Germline V gives CDR1 SGHDN, CDR2 FVKESK. For the CDR3, the DNA is TGTGCCAGCAGCCAAGGGACAGGGCGGGATACGCAGTATTTT. Its translation is CASSQGTGRDTQYF.

The rearrangement links TRBV7-9 to TRBJ2-2; 7 nucleotides align to TRBD1. There are 15 residues in the CDR3. V trimming: 5 bases; J trimming: 1 base; junction bases outside the gene matches: 4. Germline-derived CDR1 and CDR2 are SEHNR and FQNEAQ (reference sequence). The CDR3 nucleotides are TGTGCCAGCAGCCTGGACAGGCTGAACACCGGGGAGCTGTTTTTT. It translates to CASSLDRLNTGELFF.

This chain uses TRBV2 with TRBJ2-4; TRBD1 aligns across 7 bases. This CDR3 contains 18 residues. The J segment lost 3 bases and the V segment lost 7 bases, leaving 18 bases of the junction unmatched. In germline, CDR1 is SNHLY, CDR2 FYNNEI. The CDR3 here is CASNWTGGEMISKNIQYF. The CDR3 DNA is TGTGCCAGCAATTGGACAGGAGGAGAGATGATTAGCAAAAACATTCAGTACTTC.

The genes are TRBV5-6 and TRBJ2-6; D not certain. Germline lookup yields CDR1 SGHDT and CDR2 YYEEEE. The CDR3 length is 16 residues. V was cut by 0 bases and J by 1 base, with 8 bases left in between. CDR3: CASSLERFSGANVLTF. The CDR3 nucleotides read TGTGCCAGCAGCTTGGAGAGGTTTTCTGGGGCCAACGTCCTGACTTTC.

The chain employs TRBV9 and TRBJ2-5, with D perhaps TRBD1 or TRBD2 (5 bases each). There are 18 residues in the CDR3. Germline CDR1 SGDLS, CDR2 YYNGEE. Trimming shortened V by 4 bases and J by 9 bases, and 31 bases separated the two germline ends. This chain's CDR3 is CASSPRRGGGSPGAAQYF. The CDR3 nucleotides read TGTGCCAGCAGCCCCCGTCGGGGTGGTGGGAGCCCCGGGGCGGCCCAGTACTTC.

This chain connects TRBV25-1 to TRBJ1-1, with no clear D. Germline V gene data show CDR1 as MGHDK and CDR2 as SYGVNS. Trimming took 1 base from V and 8 from J, leaving 17 bases between them. CDR3 length equals 15 residues. CDR3 region: CASSESPGGHHEAFF. The CDR3 DNA is TGTGCCAGCAGTGAATCCCCCGGAGGGCATCACGAAGCTTTCTTT.

V is TRBV27 and J is TRBJ2-2; 7 bases agree with TRBD2. Germline CDR1 MNHEY, CDR2 SMNVEV (reference sequence). This CDR3 is built from 14 residues. The V and J ends lost 9 bases and 6 bases, in that order; junction bases with no gene match: 10. CDR3: CASRTRGIAGELFF. CDR3 DNA sequence: TGTGCCAGTCGAACGCGGGGGATTGCCGGGGAGCTGTTTTTT.